The 16 T cell receptor beta chains presented below share a single source sample, sequenced in a study of identical twins. Each CDR3 protein is one row after TCRdb ran MiXCR on the 5' RACE reads. The profile shows approximately 410,000 distinct CDR3 sequences, about a fifth of them singletons. The specimen was naive T cells sorted from blood. These TCRs come from a man aged 45-65 years in good health.

The chain combines TRBV11-2 with TRBJ1-1, with D possibly being TRBD1 (6 bases). Germline V gene lookup returns CDR1 SGHAT and CDR2 FQNNGV. This CDR3 has 15 amino acids. Trimming pared 1 base from V and 7 bases from J, leaving 16 bases between. This chain's CDR3 is CASSLVVGGKGEAFF. DNA of the CDR3: TGTGCCAGCAGCTTAGTCGTCGGGGGCAAGGGTGAAGCTTTCTTT.

The rearrangement uses TRBV12-3 or TRBV12-4 and TRBJ2-7; D is possibly TRBD1 (6 bases). With 6 bases removed from V and 5 bases from J, the gap between germline ends came to 14 bases. This CDR3 has 13 residues. In DNA, the CDR3 is TGTGCCAGCAGCCGACAGGAGAAGGACGAGCAGTACTTC. Translated, it gives CASSRQEKDEQYF.

This clonotype has a count of ten or more. The V call is TRBV27, the J call TRBJ1-2, with 7 nucleotides matching TRBD1. J was trimmed by 8 bases and V by 6 bases; bases with no gene match: 12. Germline loops: CDR1 MNHEY, CDR2 SMNVEV (reference sequence). CDR3 length: 14 residues. CDR3 sequence reads: CASSVWGTGVGYTF. The CDR3 coding sequence is TGTGCCAGCAGCGTGTGGGGTACAGGGGTGGGCTACACCTTC.

This clonotype has a handful of counts. V is TRBV25-1 and J is TRBJ1-1, with D maybe TRBD1 (5 bases). The V and J ends lost 3 bases and 1 base respectively, with 9 bases between them. CDR3 length equals 14 residues. CDR1 and CDR2 (germline): MGHDK, SYGVNS. CDR3 sequence (DNA): TGTGCCAGCAGTGACGGGGGAGGGAACACTGAAGCTTTCTTT. It yields the protein CASSDGGGNTEAFF.

This clonotype has only a few counts. V gene TRBV20-1 combines with J gene TRBJ1-1, with 11 bases that match TRBD1. The CDR3 is made up of 15 amino acids. V was clipped by 0 bases and J by 11 bases; unmatched bases: 11. Germline-derived CDR1 and CDR2 are DFQATT and SNEGSKA (reference sequence). The CDR3 region has the DNA TGCAGTGCTAGAGAACGACTAAGGGGACAGGGGGTGGCTTTCTTT. Translated, it gives CSARERLRGQGVAFF.

This clonotype was picked up many times. This chain connects TRBV4-2 to TRBJ2-7; D unresolved. From germline, CDR1 is LGHNA and CDR2 YNFKEQ. The V end lost 1 base, the J end lost 2 bases, and 6 bases lay between the germline ends. The CDR3 runs 13 residues. CDR3 region: CASSQGDPYEQYF. DNA for the CDR3: TGTGCCAGCAGCCAAGGGGATCCCTACGAGCAGTACTTC.

A few counts support this clonotype. The V call is TRBV5-1, the J call TRBJ2-3, with D maybe TRBD1 (5 bases). Germline lookup yields CDR1 SGHRS and CDR2 YFSETQ. The V end lost 4 bases, the J end lost 2 bases, and 14 bases lay between the germline ends. This CDR3 is 15 amino acids long. In DNA form, the CDR3 reads TGCGCCAGCAGCGGTCCCAGGGTTTACACAGATACGCAGTATTTT. Protein: CASSGPRVYTDTQYF.

On this clonotype itself: A much larger clonotype is one base distant, so this may be a read error. The gene calls are TRBV12-3 or TRBV12-4 and TRBJ1-1, with D possibly matching TRBD1 (6 bases). The CDR3 length is 13 residues. V was shortened by 2 bases and J by 7 bases, with 11 bases between the two germline ends. The CDR3 loop is CASSLLRDIEAFF. In DNA form, the CDR3 reads TGTGCCAGCAGTTTACTCAGGGACATTGAAGCTTTCTTT.

This clonotype was seen a few times. The chain recombines TRBV20-1 with TRBJ2-3; 9 bases map to TRBD2. Germline CDR1 reads DFQATT; CDR2 reads SNEGSKA (reference sequence). V was clipped by 1 base and J by 3 bases; unmatched bases: 5. This CDR3 spans 15 amino acids. The CDR3 spells CSARGASGVTDTQYF. The CDR3 DNA reads as TGCAGTGCTAGAGGGGCTAGCGGGGTAACAGATACGCAGTATTTT.

This clonotype was detected many times. The DNA of the CDR3 is TGCGCCAGCAGCCAAGATTCTGGCAATCAGCCCCAGCATTTT. Translating gives CASSQDSGNQPQHF. The chain combines TRBV4-3 with TRBJ1-5, with D hard to call. V was cut by 0 bases and J by 2 bases, with 5 bases left in between. The CDR3 consists of 14 residues. Germline V gene data show CDR1 as LGHNA and CDR2 as YSLEER.

As concerns this clonotype: A much larger clonotype is one base distant, so this may be a read error. The CDR3 ends on some other residue instead of the conserved phenylalanine or tryptophan, so this is likely a read error. The chain is built from TRBV5-1 and TRBJ2-7; 9 bases align to TRBD1. The CDR3 runs to 14 residues. CDR1 is SGHRS and CDR2 is YFSETQ in the germline V gene. V lost 3 bases, J lost 5 bases, and 6 bases stayed unmatched. CDR3 nucleotides: TGCGCCAGCAGCTCAAGGACAGGGGAGGACGAGCAGTACTAC. The encoded protein is CASSSRTGEDEQYY.

This clonotype has only a few counts. The germline gene is not matched at one end of the junction; a read error may be the cause. This chain connects TRBV4-2 to TRBJ2-3; D tentatively fits TRBD1 or TRBD2 (6 bases each). This CDR3 region has 13 residues. Germline V lookup: CDR1 LGHNA, CDR2 YNFKEQ. CDR3 DNA: TGTGCCAGCAGCCAAGATGTAGTAACACCGGGGGCTTTT. It encodes CASSQDVVTPGAF.

The genes are TRBV15 and TRBJ1-1; TRBD1 matches 7 bases. Germline CDR1 LNHNV, CDR2 YYDKDF (reference sequence). The J segment lost 3 bases and the V segment lost 3 bases, leaving 4 bases of the junction unmatched. The length of the CDR3 is 14 residues. CDR3 region: CATSRGQIDTEAFF. Written as DNA, the CDR3 is TGTGCCACCAGCAGGGGACAGATAGACACTGAAGCTTTCTTT.

This sequence joins TRBV6-1 and TRBJ1-4, with a possible D match to TRBD1 (5 bases). With 4 bases removed from V and 8 bases from J, the gap between germline ends came to 14 bases. CDR3 size: 14 residues. Germline-derived CDR1 and CDR2 are MNHNS and SASEGT. The CDR3 nucleotides read TGTGCCAGCAGTGTACAGGCGGCGAGAGAAAAACTGTTTTTT. It codes for CASSVQAAREKLFF.

This clonotype appeared a few times. The rearrangement uses TRBV5-5 and TRBJ1-2, with D unresolved. This CDR3 region has 12 residues. Germline V gene data show CDR1 as SGHKS and CDR2 as YYEKEE (reference sequence). V was trimmed by 0 bases and J by 8 bases, leaving 8 bases between them. Here the CDR3 reads CASSLDYFGYTF. The CDR3 coding sequence is TGTGCCAGCAGCTTGGACTACTTCGGCTACACCTTC.

The chain couples TRBV12-3 or TRBV12-4 to TRBJ2-3; no definite D call. CDR3 length: 13 amino acids. V was clipped by 0 bases and J by 4 bases, with 5 bases between them. CDR3: CASSLALADTQYF. In DNA form, the CDR3 reads TGTGCCAGCAGTTTAGCGCTAGCAGATACGCAGTATTTT.